Following are 17 T cell receptor beta chains from one sample sequenced in a study of blood T cell repertoires in COVID-19. Produced via immunoSEQ multiplex PCR; TCRdb's table is partial and in-frame only. The sample yields some 17,000 clones, about 90% seen once. Sequenced material: peripheral blood. These receptors came from a man aged 55 to 70 with active COVID-19.

The chain has TRBV7-7 and TRBJ2-5; D possibly corresponds to TRBD2 (6 bases). Trimming stripped 3 bases from V and 2 bases from J, with 13 bases between. Looked up from germline, CDR1 is SSHAT and CDR2 is FNYEAQ (reference sequence). The CDR3 sequence is 15 residues long. The CDR3 region has the DNA TGTGCCAGCAGCTTGGGGCAGGGAGGTCAAGAGACCCAGTACTTC. It yields the protein CASSLGQGGQETQYF.

This chain joins TRBV5-1 and TRBJ1-2; the D gene is possibly TRBD1 (6 bases). V lost 2 bases and J 8 bases, leaving 13 bases between the germline ends. This CDR3 has 13 amino acids. CDR1 and CDR2 from the germline V gene are SGHRS and YFSETQ. CDR3 DNA sequence: TGCGCCAGCAGCTTTTCAGGGGTGGAAGGCTACACCTTC. Translation gives CASSFSGVEGYTF.

This clone was observed once. This chain links TRBV5-1 with TRBJ2-2; 9 bases fit TRBD1. Germline trimming cut 3 bases from V and 4 bases from J; bases unmatched to any gene: 4. CDR3 length: 15 residues. CDR1 and CDR2 (germline): SGHRS, YFSETQ. The CDR3 DNA reads as TGCGCCAGCAGCTCTCGACAGGGGGGCACCGGGGAGCTGTTTTTT. Its translation is CASSSRQGGTGELFF.

The chain links TRBV7-8 to TRBJ2-1; TRBD2 is a possible D gene (6 bases). Germline CDR1 reads SGHVS; CDR2 reads FQNEAQ. The CDR3 is 14 residues long. The V gene lost 4 bases and the J gene lost 5 bases, with 12 bases spanning the gap. The CDR3: CASSSSERDNEQFF. The CDR3 nucleotides read TGTGCCAGCAGCTCATCAGAGCGGGACAATGAGCAGTTCTTC.

This rearrangement joins TRBV24-1 to TRBJ2-5, with TRBD2 identical over 8 bases. This CDR3 comprises 17 residues. Germline loops: CDR1 KGHDR, CDR2 SFDVKD. V shed 2 bases, J shed 5 bases, and the junction held 12 bases outside the gene matches. The CDR3 here is CATSDSRSPGGLETQYF. In DNA form, the CDR3 reads TGTGCCACCAGTGATTCCCGTTCTCCGGGGGGGCTTGAGACCCAGTACTTC.

The chain combines TRBV6-5 with TRBJ2-5, with TRBD2 identical over 9 bases. Germline loops: CDR1 MNHEY, CDR2 SVGAGI. Trimming took 0 bases from V and 5 from J; bases not matched to a gene: 4. CDR3 length: 15 residues. The CDR3 protein is CASSYSGTSWETQYF. CDR3 bases: TGTGCCAGCAGTTACTCCGGGACTAGCTGGGAGACCCAGTACTTC.

The V gene is TRBV19, the J gene TRBJ2-7; tentative D call: TRBD2 (6 bases). This CDR3 region has 13 residues. CDR1 and CDR2 from the germline V gene are LNHDA and SQIVND (reference sequence). Deletions cut 4 bases from V and 4 bases from J, with 11 bases between. As DNA, the CDR3 is TGTGCCAGTAGTACGGCGGGACCTTACGAGCAGTACTTC. Amino acid sequence: CASSTAGPYEQYF.

V gene TRBV5-8 combines with J gene TRBJ1-2; 7 nucleotides line up with TRBD1. V shed 4 bases and J 6 bases; nucleotides not matched to a gene: 6. CDR3 length: 13 residues. Germline values: CDR1 SGHTS, CDR2 YDEGEE. The CDR3 coding sequence is TGTGCCAGCAGCGCGGACAGGTTTGATGGCTACACCTTC. This encodes CASSADRFDGYTF.

This clone was found once. The DNA for the CDR3 is TGCGCCAGCAGCCCGGGGACTAGCGGATTCACAGATACGCAGTATTTT. Amino acids: CASSPGTSGFTDTQYF. The chain links TRBV5-1 to TRBJ2-3; 11 bases match TRBD2. CDR1 and CDR2 from the germline V gene are SGHRS and YFSETQ. J gave up 2 bases and V 4 bases, and 6 bases lay outside the gene matches. The CDR3 runs 16 residues. The full variable domain, in which reference TRBV5-1 and TRBJ2-3 provide the parts outside the CDR3, is KAGVTQTPRYLIKTRGQQVTLSCSPISGHRSVSWYQQTPGQGLQFLFEYFSETQRNKGNFPGRFSGRQFSNSRSEMNVSTLELGDSALYLCASSPGTSGFTDTQYFGPGTRLTVL.

The chain recombines TRBV5-1 with TRBJ2-3; the match to TRBD2 covers 10 bases. Germline-derived CDR1 and CDR2 are SGHRS and YFSETQ. J gave up 2 bases and V 1 base, and 1 base lay outside the gene matches. The CDR3 loop spans 15 amino acids. This CDR3 is CASSLTSGDTDTQYF. CDR3 nucleotides: TGCGCCAGCAGCTTGACTAGCGGGGACACAGATACGCAGTATTTT.

The rearrangement joins TRBV6-2 or TRBV6-3 to TRBJ1-2, with D perhaps TRBD1 (6 bases). The CDR3 has 14 amino acids. Trimming removed 5 bases at V and 4 bases at J, with 14 bases between. Germline V gives CDR1 MNHEY, CDR2 SVGEGT. The DNA for the CDR3 is TGTGCCAGCAGTCAAAACAGGGTTACCTATGGCTACACCTTC. It encodes CASSQNRVTYGYTF.

This clone was seen a handful of times. This chain links TRBV18 with TRBJ2-3; TRBD1 matches at 7 bases. This CDR3 has 15 residues. Trimming cost V 3 bases and J 1 base; bases outside gene matches: 4. Germline V CDR1 and CDR2: KGHSH, LQKENI. The CDR3: CASSPNRGGTDTQYF. The CDR3 DNA is TGTGCCAGCTCACCGAACAGGGGCGGCACAGATACGCAGTATTTT. The complete variable domain, with remaining parts taken from reference TRBV18 and TRBJ2-3, reads NAGVMQNPRHLVRRRGQEARLRCSPMKGHSHVYWYRQLPEEGLKFMVYLQKENIIDESGMPKERFSAEFPKEGPSILRIQQVVRGDSAAYFCASSPNRGGTDTQYFGPGTRLTVL.

V usage is TRBV18 and J usage is TRBJ2-7; TRBD2 matches at 9 bases. V lost 0 bases, J lost 6 bases, and 12 bases stayed unmatched. Germline V gene sequence: CDR1 KGHSH, CDR2 LQKENI. There are 17 residues in the CDR3. CDR3 amino acids: CASSPPFSGAGGIEQYV. CDR3 bases: TGTGCCAGCTCACCACCGTTTAGCGGGGCGGGAGGGATCGAGCAGTACGTC.

The V call is TRBV5-1, the J call TRBJ2-5; 10 bases line up with TRBD2. V trimming: 0 bases; J trimming: 5 bases; junction bases outside the gene matches: 7. Germline V lookup: CDR1 SGHRS, CDR2 YFSETQ. The CDR3 loop spans 16 amino acids. CDR3 residues: CASSLALAGDRETQYF. DNA of the CDR3: TGCGCCAGCAGCTTGGCCCTAGCGGGGGATCGGGAGACCCAGTACTTC.

The chain has TRBV21-1 and TRBJ2-1; the DNA was not used to check the table's D call, TRBD2. TRBV21-1 represents a pseudogene. The CDR3 is 12 residues long. The CDR3 reads CASSKDRNEQFF. The CDR3, as DNA: TGTGCCAGCAGCAAAGATAGAAATGAGCAGTTCTTC.

V gene TRBV18 combines with J gene TRBJ1-1; D ambiguous. The V gene lost 3 bases and the J gene lost 1 base, with 12 bases spanning the gap. The CDR3 consists of 15 residues. Germline CDR1 reads KGHSH; CDR2 reads LQKENI. CDR3 sequence (DNA): TGTGCCAGCTCACCGTCCGGAGTGGGGAACACTGAAGCTTTCTTT. As protein: CASSPSGVGNTEAFF. Filled out from reference TRBV18 and TRBJ1-1, the complete variable domain reads NAGVMQNPRHLVRRRGQEARLRCSPMKGHSHVYWYRQLPEEGLKFMVYLQKENIIDESGMPKERFSAEFPKEGPSILRIQQVVRGDSAAYFCASSPSGVGNTEAFFGQGTRLTVV.

V gene TRBV10-3 combines with J gene TRBJ2-3; D may be TRBD1 (5 bases). This CDR3 is built from 16 residues. V lost 4 bases and J 3 bases, leaving 17 bases between the germline ends. The germline CDR1 and CDR2 sequences are ENHRY and SYGVKD. CDR3 coding DNA: TGTGCCATCAGTGCCTCTAGGGGTATGGAGACAGATACGCAGTATTTT. It encodes CAISASRGMETDTQYF.